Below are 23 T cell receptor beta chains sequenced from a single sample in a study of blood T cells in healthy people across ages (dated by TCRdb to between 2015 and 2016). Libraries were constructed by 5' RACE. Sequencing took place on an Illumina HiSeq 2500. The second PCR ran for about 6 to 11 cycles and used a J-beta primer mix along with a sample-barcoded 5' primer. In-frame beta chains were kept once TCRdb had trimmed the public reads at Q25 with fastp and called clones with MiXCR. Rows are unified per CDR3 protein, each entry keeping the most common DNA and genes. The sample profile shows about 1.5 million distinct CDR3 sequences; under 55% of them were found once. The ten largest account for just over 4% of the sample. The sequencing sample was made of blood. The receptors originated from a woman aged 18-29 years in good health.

The CDR3 region has the DNA TGTGCCAGCAGTTTAGGCGGAGGACCCAATCAGCCCCAGCATTTT. This translates into CASSLGGGPNQPQHF. The rearrangement joins TRBV28 to TRBJ1-5; D uncertain. This CDR3 has 15 residues. Per the germline V gene, CDR1 is MDHEN and CDR2 is SYDVKM. V shed 2 bases and J shed 3 bases, with 11 bases lying between them.

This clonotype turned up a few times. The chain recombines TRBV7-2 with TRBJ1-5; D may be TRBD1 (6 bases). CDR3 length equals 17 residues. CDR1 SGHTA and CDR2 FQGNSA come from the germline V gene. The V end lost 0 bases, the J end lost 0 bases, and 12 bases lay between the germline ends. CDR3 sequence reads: CASSLAPTGYSNQPQHF. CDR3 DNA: TGTGCCAGCAGCTTAGCTCCGACAGGTTATAGCAATCAGCCCCAGCATTTT.

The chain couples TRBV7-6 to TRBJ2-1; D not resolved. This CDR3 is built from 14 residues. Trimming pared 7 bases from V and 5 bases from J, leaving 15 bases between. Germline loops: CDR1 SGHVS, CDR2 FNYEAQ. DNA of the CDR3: TGTGCCAGCACCATAAGAGTGGATGACAATGAGCAGTTCTTC. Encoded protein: CASTIRVDDNEQFF.

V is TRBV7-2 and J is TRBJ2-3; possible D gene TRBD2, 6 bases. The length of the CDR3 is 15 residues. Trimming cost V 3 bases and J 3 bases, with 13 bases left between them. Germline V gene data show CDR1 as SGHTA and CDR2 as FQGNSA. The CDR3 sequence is CASSLFSGNTDTQYF. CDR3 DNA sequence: TGTGCCAGCAGCTTGTTTAGCGGTAATACAGATACGCAGTATTTT.

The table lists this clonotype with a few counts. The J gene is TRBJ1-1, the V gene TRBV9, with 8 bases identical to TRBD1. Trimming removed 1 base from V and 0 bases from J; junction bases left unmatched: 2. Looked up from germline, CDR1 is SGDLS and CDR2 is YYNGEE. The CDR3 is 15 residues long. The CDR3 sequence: CASSVSGGMNTEAFF. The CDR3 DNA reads TGTGCCAGCAGCGTATCAGGGGGCATGAACACTGAAGCTTTCTTT.

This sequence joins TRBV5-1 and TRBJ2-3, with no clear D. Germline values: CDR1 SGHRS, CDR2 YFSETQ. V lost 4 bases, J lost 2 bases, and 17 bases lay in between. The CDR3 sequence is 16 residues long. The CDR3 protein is CASSPQPGEVTDTQYF. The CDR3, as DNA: TGCGCCAGCAGCCCCCAGCCGGGTGAAGTCACAGATACGCAGTATTTT. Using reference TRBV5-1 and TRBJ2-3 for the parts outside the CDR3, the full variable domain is KAGVTQTPRYLIKTRGQQVTLSCSPISGHRSVSWYQQTPGQGLQFLFEYFSETQRNKGNFPGRFSGRQFSNSRSEMNVSTLELGDSALYLCASSPQPGEVTDTQYFGPGTRLTVL.

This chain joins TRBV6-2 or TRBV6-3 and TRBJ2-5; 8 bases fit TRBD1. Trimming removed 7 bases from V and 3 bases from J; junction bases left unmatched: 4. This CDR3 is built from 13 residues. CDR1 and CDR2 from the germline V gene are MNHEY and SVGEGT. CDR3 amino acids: CASMAGGEETQYF. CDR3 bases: TGTGCCAGCATGGCAGGGGGCGAAGAGACCCAGTACTTC.

The CDR3 here is CASSFGLGSSYEQYF. As DNA, the CDR3 is TGTGCCAGCAGCTTCGGGTTAGGGTCCTCCTACGAGCAGTACTTC. The chain uses TRBV7-9 and TRBJ2-7; unclear D gene. The CDR3 is made up of 15 amino acids. Germline V gene data show CDR1 as SEHNR and CDR2 as FQNEAQ (reference sequence). V lost 3 bases and J lost 0, with 12 bases in between.

CDR3 protein: CASSWSGQSSYNEQFF. The DNA of the CDR3 is TGTGCCAGCAGTTGGAGCGGGCAAAGCTCCTACAATGAGCAGTTCTTC. This chain connects TRBV12-3 or TRBV12-4 to TRBJ2-1, with a tentative D call TRBD2 (6 bases). There are 16 residues in the CDR3. Trimming removed 4 bases at V and 0 bases at J, with 13 bases between.

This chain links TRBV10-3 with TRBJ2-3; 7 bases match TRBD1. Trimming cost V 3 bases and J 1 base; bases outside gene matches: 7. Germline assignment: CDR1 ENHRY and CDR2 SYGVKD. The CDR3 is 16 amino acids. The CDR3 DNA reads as TGTGCCATCAGTGACCCCGGACAGGAAGGCACAGATACGCAGTATTTT. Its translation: CAISDPGQEGTDTQYF.

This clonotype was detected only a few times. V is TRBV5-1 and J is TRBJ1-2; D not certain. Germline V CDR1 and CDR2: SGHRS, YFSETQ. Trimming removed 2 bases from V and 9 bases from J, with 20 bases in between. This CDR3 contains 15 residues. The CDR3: CASSLDGLITLSYTF. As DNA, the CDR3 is TGCGCCAGCAGCTTAGACGGATTGATAACGTTGAGCTACACCTTC.

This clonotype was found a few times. In DNA, the CDR3 is TGCGCCAGCAGCCACCCCCCGGGACAGAGAAGGACTAACTATGGCTACACCTTC. The encoded protein is CASSHPPGQRRTNYGYTF. The chain employs TRBV5-1 and TRBJ1-2, with 7 bases identical to TRBD1. With V trimmed by 4 bases and J by 0 bases, 15 bases remained unmatched. Germline V CDR1 and CDR2: SGHRS, YFSETQ. The CDR3 contains 18 residues.

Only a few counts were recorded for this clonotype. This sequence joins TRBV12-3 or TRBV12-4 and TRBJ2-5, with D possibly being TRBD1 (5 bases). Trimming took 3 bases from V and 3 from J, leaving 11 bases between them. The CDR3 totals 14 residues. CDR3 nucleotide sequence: TGTGCCAGCAGTTTTCAAGCAGGGAAAGAGACCCAGTACTTC. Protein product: CASSFQAGKETQYF.

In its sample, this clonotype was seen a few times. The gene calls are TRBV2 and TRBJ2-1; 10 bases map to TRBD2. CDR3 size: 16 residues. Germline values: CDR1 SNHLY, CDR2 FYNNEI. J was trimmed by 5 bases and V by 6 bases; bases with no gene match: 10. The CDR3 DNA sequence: TGTGCCAGCAGAGGCGGTCTAGCGGGAGCGAACAATGAGCAGTTCTTC. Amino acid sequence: CASRGGLAGANNEQFF.

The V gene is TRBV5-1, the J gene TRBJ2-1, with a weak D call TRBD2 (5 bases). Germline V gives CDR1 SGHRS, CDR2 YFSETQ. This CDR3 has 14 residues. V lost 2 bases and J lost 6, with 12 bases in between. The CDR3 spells CASSFGPGVNEQFF. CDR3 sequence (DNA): TGCGCCAGCAGCTTCGGACCCGGGGTCAATGAGCAGTTCTTC. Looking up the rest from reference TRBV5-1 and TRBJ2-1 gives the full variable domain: KAGVTQTPRYLIKTRGQQVTLSCSPISGHRSVSWYQQTPGQGLQFLFEYFSETQRNKGNFPGRFSGRQFSNSRSEMNVSTLELGDSALYLCASSFGPGVNEQFFGPGTRLTVL.

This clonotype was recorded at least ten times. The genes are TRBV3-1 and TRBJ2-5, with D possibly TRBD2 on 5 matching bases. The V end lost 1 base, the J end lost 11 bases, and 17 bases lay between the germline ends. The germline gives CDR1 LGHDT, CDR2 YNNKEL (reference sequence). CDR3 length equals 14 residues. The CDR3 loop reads CASSQVWTQEEQYF. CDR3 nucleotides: TGTGCCAGCAGCCAAGTTTGGACTCAGGAGGAGCAGTACTTC.

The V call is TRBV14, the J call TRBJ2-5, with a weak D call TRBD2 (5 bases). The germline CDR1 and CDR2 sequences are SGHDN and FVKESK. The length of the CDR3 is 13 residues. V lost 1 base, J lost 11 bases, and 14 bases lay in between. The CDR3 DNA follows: TGTGCCAGCAGCCAAGGAGGGCCTAATGAGCAGTACTTC. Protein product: CASSQGGPNEQYF.

CDR3 DNA sequence: TGTGCCAGCAGTTTCGAGGGTGTTGCTGGGGCCAACGTCCTGACTTTC. It specifies CASSFEGVAGANVLTF. The chain combines TRBV27 with TRBJ2-6; TRBD2 might be the D (5 bases). V gave up 3 bases and J gave up 2 bases, with 11 bases separating them. CDR1 and CDR2 from the germline V gene are MNHEY and SMNVEV (reference sequence). The CDR3 is 16 residues long. Full variable domain (missing parts from reference TRBV27 and TRBJ2-6): EAQVTQNPRYLITVTGKKLTVTCSQNMNHEYMSWYRQDPGLGLRQIYYSMNVEVTDKGDVPEGYKVSRKEKRNFPLILESPSPNQTSLYFCASSFEGVAGANVLTFGAGSRLTVL.

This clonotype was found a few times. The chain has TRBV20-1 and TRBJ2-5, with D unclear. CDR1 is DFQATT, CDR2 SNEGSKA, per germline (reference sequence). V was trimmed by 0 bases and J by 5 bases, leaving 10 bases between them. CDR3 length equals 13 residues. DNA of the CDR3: TGCAGTGCTAGAGATCGCCGGGTGGAGACCCAGTACTTC. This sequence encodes CSARDRRVETQYF.

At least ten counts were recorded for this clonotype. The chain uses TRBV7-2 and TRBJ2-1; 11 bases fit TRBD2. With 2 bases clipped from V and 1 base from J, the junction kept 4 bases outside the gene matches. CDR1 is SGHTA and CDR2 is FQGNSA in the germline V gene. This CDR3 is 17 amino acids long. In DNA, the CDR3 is TGTGCCAGCAGCTTAAGACTAGCGGGACCTTCCTACAATGAGCAGTTCTTC. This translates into CASSLRLAGPSYNEQFF.

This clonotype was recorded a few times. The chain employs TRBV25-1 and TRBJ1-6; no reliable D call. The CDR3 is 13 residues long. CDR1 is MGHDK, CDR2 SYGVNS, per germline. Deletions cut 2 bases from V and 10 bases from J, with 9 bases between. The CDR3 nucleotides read TGTGCCAGCAGTGAAAGTTACAACTCACCCCTCCACTTT. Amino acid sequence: CASSESYNSPLHF.

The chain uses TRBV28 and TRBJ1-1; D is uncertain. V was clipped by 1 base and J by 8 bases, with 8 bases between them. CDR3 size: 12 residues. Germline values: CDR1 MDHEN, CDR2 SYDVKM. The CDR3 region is CASSLFRREAFF. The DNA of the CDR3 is TGTGCCAGCAGTTTATTCCGCCGGGAAGCTTTCTTT.

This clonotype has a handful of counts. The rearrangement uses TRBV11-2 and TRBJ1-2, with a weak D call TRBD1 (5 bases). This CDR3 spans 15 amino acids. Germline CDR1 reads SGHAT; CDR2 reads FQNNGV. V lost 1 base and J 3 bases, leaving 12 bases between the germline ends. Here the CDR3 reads CASSLAGARDYGYTF. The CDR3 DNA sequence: TGTGCCAGCAGCTTAGCTGGGGCCAGGGACTATGGCTACACCTTC.